The 4 T cell receptor beta chains given below trace back to one sample, sequenced in a study of control samples from healthy donors and cancer patients. Sequenced by immunoSEQ multiplex PCR; TCRdb stores in-frame clones only, minus some. Of 100,000 to 150,000 clones in the sample, approximately 92% were seen once. Source material: blood. The receptors come from a man aged 18-30 years in good health.

The V gene is TRBV14, the J gene TRBJ1-2, with D possibly matching TRBD1 (5 bases). Germline loops: CDR1 SGHDN, CDR2 FVKESK. CDR3 length: 15 residues. V lost 4 bases to trimming and J lost 7 bases, with 19 bases between them. The CDR3 DNA is TGTGCCAGCAGCCCCCGTGGGGGTAGTGGTAGTGGCTACACCTTC. It specifies CASSPRGGSGSGYTF.

This chain uses TRBV2 with TRBJ2-3, with 13 bases fitting TRBD2. CDR3 size: 18 residues. Germline values: CDR1 SNHLY, CDR2 FYNNEI. The ends lost 10 bases at V and 0 bases at J; junction bases unmatched: 13. The CDR3 DNA is TGTGCCACCCGACGGACTAGCGGGGGCCTTACTAGCACAGATACGCAGTATTTT. Residues: CATRRTSGGLTSTDTQYF.

This clone has a handful of counts. This rearrangement joins TRBV6-2 or TRBV6-3 to TRBJ2-5; 10 bases are shared with TRBD2. The length of the CDR3 is 15 residues. V lost 5 bases and J lost 5; bases outside the gene matches: 8. Germline CDR1 MNHEY, CDR2 SVGEGT. DNA of the CDR3: TGTGCCAGCAGTCCGCTAGCGGGAGATTACGAGACCCAGTACTTC. Encoded protein: CASSPLAGDYETQYF.

The J gene is TRBJ2-1, the V gene TRBV24-1, with D hard to call. The CDR3 has 12 amino acids. CDR1 KGHDR and CDR2 SFDVKD come from the germline V gene. Trimming took 0 bases from V and 13 from J, leaving 9 bases between them. DNA of the CDR3: TGTGCCACCAGTGATTTGAGGGCACGACAGTTCTTC. The encoded protein is CATSDLRARQFF.